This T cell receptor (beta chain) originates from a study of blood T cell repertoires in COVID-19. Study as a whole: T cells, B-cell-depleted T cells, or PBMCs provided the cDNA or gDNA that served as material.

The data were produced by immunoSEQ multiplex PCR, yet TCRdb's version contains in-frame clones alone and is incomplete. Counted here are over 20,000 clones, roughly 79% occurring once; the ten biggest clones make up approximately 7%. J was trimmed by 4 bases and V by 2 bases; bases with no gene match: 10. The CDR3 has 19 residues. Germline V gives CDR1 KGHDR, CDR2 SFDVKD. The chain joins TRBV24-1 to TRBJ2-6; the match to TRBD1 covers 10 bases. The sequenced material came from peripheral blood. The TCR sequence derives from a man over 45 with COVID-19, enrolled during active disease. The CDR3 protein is CATSDSGGQGHSGANVLTF. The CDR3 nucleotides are TGTGCCACCAGTGATTCCGGGGGACAGGGGCACTCCGGGGCCAACGTCCTGACTTTC.